The sequence of this TCR beta chain was determined in a study of long-term antiretroviral therapy in people with HIV. The wider study: The 2015 recommendation for immediate ART came about a decade after the earliest samples. Study-level results: ART adherence, viral resistance and therapy changes went unrecorded. Clones showing expansion before ART dominated the repertoire at all time points.

Germline CDR1 reads SGHNT; CDR2 reads YYREEE (reference sequence). The CDR3 totals 14 residues. V gave up 0 bases and J gave up 5 bases, with 11 bases separating them. Researchers ran immunoSEQ v3.0 at survey level. TCRdb's table, derived via immunoSEQ multiplex PCR, lists solely in-frame clones and lacks some. The table lists more than 25,000 clones, 97% of them singletons. As to this clone: Its antigen is not identified.

The input for sequencing was unsorted PBMCs, taken 7.6 years after starting antiretroviral therapy. The chain uses TRBV5-4 and TRBJ2-5, with D tentatively TRBD1 (6 bases). The receptor's source is a man aged 25-40 years with HIV. CDR3 coding DNA: TGTGCCAGCAGCTTGGGCAGGGGTTCGGAGACCCAGTACTTC. This codes for CASSLGRGSETQYF. Drawing the rest from reference TRBV5-4 and TRBJ2-5, the complete variable domain is ETGVTQSPTHLIKTRGQQVTLRCSSQSGHNTVSWYQQALGQGPQFIFQYYREEENGRGNFPPRFSGLQFPNYSSELNVNALELDDSALYLCASSLGRGSETQYFGPGTRLLVL.